One sample yielded the 10 T cell receptor beta chains listed below, sequenced in a study of T cell clonotyping in hematopoietic cell transplantation. Profiling relied on immunoSEQ multiplex PCR, and the TCRdb table lists in-frame clones only, not all of them. Altogether 5,900 or so clones are present, 65% to 85% being singletons, with the ten largest covering just over 14%. Time point given: recipient sample about 28 days before transplant, after cytoreduction. The sequenced sample was peripheral blood mononuclear cells, obtained before stem cell transplant. The source of these receptors is a woman in her forties or fifties with acute myeloid leukemia. Some clones in this sample may be carry-over from other donors' samples.

The chain links TRBV4-3 to TRBJ2-5; the D gene is possibly TRBD2 (5 bases). Per germline, CDR1 LGHNA and CDR2 YSLEER. The CDR3 sequence is 16 residues long. The V end lost 0 bases, the J end lost 2 bases, and 13 bases lay between the germline ends. CDR3 coding DNA: TGCGCCAGCAGCCAAGATCTAGCCTCTGTGCAAGAGACCCAGTACTTC. It specifies CASSQDLASVQETQYF.

The rearrangement uses TRBV19 and TRBJ1-3; D gene unclear. V lost 3 bases and J 0 bases, leaving 6 bases between the germline ends. CDR1 and CDR2 from the germline V gene are LNHDA and SQIVND (reference sequence). The CDR3 is 14 amino acids. CDR3 sequence reads: CASSMANSGNTIYF. The CDR3 region has the DNA TGTGCCAGTAGTATGGCAAACTCTGGAAACACCATATATTTT.

CDR3 amino acids: CASSEIAGASETQYF. DNA for the CDR3: TGTGCCAGCAGTGAGATAGCGGGAGCTAGTGAGACCCAGTACTTC. The chain employs TRBV6-4 and TRBJ2-5; 9 bases fit TRBD2. The V gene's germline CDR1 is MRHNA and CDR2 SNTAGT. The CDR3 contains 15 residues. V shed 3 bases and J 5 bases; nucleotides not matched to a gene: 7.

The chain joins TRBV11-3 to TRBJ2-5; D is perhaps TRBD2 (5 bases). The CDR3 is 13 residues long. V was trimmed by 4 bases and J by 4 bases, leaving 10 bases between them. Germline assignment: CDR1 SGHNT and CDR2 YENEEA. The CDR3 DNA reads as TGTGCCAGCAGCTCGGGGAATTCAGAGACCCAGTACTTC. It yields the protein CASSSGNSETQYF.

The chain uses TRBV27 and TRBJ2-7; 8 bases map to TRBD2. This CDR3 contains 13 residues. The V segment lost 3 bases and the J segment 6 bases; nucleotides outside the gene matches: 4. The germline gives CDR1 MNHEY, CDR2 SMNVEV (reference sequence). The CDR3 coding sequence is TGTGCCAGCAGTTTCTCCGGGAGGGGCGAGCAGTACTTC. Its translation is CASSFSGRGEQYF.

This chain joins TRBV6-1 and TRBJ1-1, with D hard to call. Trimming took off 5 bases at V and 4 bases at J, with 11 bases between the two ends. Germline CDR1 reads MNHNS; CDR2 reads SASEGT. The CDR3 totals 13 residues. DNA of the CDR3: TGTGCCAGCAGTTATCCCTTTCTCACTGAAGCTTTCTTT. Translating it yields CASSYPFLTEAFF.

V is TRBV11-2 and J is TRBJ2-3; a possible D gene is TRBD2 (6 bases). The CDR3 length is 15 residues. Germline V lookup: CDR1 SGHAT, CDR2 FQNNGV. The germline V and J ends were trimmed by 5 bases and 4 bases, with 16 bases remaining between them. The CDR3 loop reads CASSRYRTTADTQYF. The CDR3 DNA follows: TGTGCCAGCAGCCGATACAGGACTACCGCAGATACGCAGTATTTT. The variable domain in full, with the rest retrieved from reference TRBV11-2 and TRBJ2-3, is EAGVAQSPRYKIIEKRQSVAFWCNPISGHATLYWYQQILGQGPKLLIQFQNNGVVDDSQLPKDRFSAERLKGVDSTLKIQPAKLEDSAVYLCASSRYRTTADTQYFGPGTRLTVL.

The rearrangement joins TRBV21-1 to TRBJ1-2. TRBV21-1 is a recognized pseudogene. The CDR3 sequence is 17 residues long. The DNA of the CDR3 is TGTGCCAGCAGTCAAAAATCGGGGGGCCGTAAACACTATGGCTACACCTTC. It yields the protein CASSQKSGGRKHYGYTF.

The genes are TRBV4-3 and TRBJ2-7; 9 bases are a match to TRBD2. CDR1 is LGHNA, CDR2 YSLEER, per germline. The CDR3 contains 15 residues. With 4 bases clipped from V and 2 bases from J, the junction kept 6 bases outside the gene matches. The CDR3 coding sequence is TGCGCCAGCAGCCCCCTTAGCGGGAGCGCCTACGAGCAGTACTTC. Amino acids: CASSPLSGSAYEQYF.

The V gene is TRBV27, the J gene TRBJ2-1; D might be TRBD1 (6 bases). CDR1 MNHEY and CDR2 SMNVEV come from the germline V gene (reference sequence). The V gene lost 7 bases and the J gene lost 7 bases, with 20 bases spanning the gap. The CDR3 contains 15 residues. CDR3 DNA: TGTGCCAGCAACCCCCGGGACACACTTAGGAATGAGCAGTTCTTC. Translation: CASNPRDTLRNEQFF.